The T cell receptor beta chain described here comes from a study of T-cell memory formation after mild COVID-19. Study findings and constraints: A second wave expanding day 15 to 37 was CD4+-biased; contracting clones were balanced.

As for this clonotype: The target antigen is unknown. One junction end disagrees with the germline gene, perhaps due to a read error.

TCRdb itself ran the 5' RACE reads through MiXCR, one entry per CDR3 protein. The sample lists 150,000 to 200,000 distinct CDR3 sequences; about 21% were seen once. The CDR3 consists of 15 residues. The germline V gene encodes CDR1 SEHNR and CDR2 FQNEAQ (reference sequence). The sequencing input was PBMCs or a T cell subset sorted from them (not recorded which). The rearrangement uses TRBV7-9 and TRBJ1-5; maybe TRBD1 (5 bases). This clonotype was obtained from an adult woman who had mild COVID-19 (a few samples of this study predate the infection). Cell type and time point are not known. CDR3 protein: CDSSLGREGNQPQHF. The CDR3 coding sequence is TGTGACAGCAGCTTGGGCAGGGAGGGCAATCAGCCCCAGCATTTT.